This is a list of T cell receptor beta chains from one sample in a study of blood T cell repertoires in COVID-19. TCRdb's table, derived via immunoSEQ multiplex PCR, lists solely in-frame clones and lacks some. The sample lists approximately 330,000 clones; just over 85% were seen once. The sequenced sample consisted of PBMCs or T cells enriched from blood (not recorded which). These receptor sequences come from a middle-aged woman with acute COVID-19. Each CDR3 is given with its conserved first and last residue. The order of the fields is D gene, V gene, clone size, J gene, CDR3 length, CDR3 DNA, CDR3 protein. D genes are given only for firm matches. Rows give clone size only sometimes, using once, few, many, or a class for an expanded clone.

-	TRBV9	-	TRBJ2-3	16	TGTGCCAGCAGCGTAGGGACCCGCGGGCCCACAGATACGCAGTATTTT	CASSVGTRGPTDTQYF
-	TRBV6-5	-	TRBJ2-3	15	TGTGCCAGCAGTTACCGGGTTTCTAGCACAGATACGCAGTATTTT	CASSYRVSSTDTQYF
-	TRBV7-9	-	TRBJ1-2	14	TGTGCCAGCAGCTTTGGGACAACTAACTATGGCTACACCTTC	CASSFGTTNYGYTF
TRBD1	TRBV5-5	-	TRBJ1-4	16	TGTGCCAGCAGCTTGGGGGACAGACCAACTAATGAAAAACTGTTTTTT	CASSLGDRPTNEKLFF
TRBD1	TRBV3-1/TRBV3-2	-	TRBJ1-6	13	TGTGCCAGTGGGACAGGGGGCGCTTCACCCCTCCACTTT	CASGTGGASPLHF
-	TRBV7-2	-	TRBJ1-6	13	TGTGCCAGCAGCTTAGAGGAGGGTCTAACCCTCCACTTT	CASSLEEGLTLHF
-	TRBV2	-	TRBJ1-6	15	TGTGCCAGCACCGACAGGAGCTCCTATAATTCACCCCTCCACTTT	CASTDRSSYNSPLHF
-	TRBV5-1	-	TRBJ2-3	15	TGCGCCAGCGAAATAGTGAGCGGGAGCACAGATACGCAGTATTTT	CASEIVSGSTDTQYF
TRBD1	TRBV7-8	once	TRBJ1-3	17	TGTGCCAGCAGCTTAGGGGGACAGGGGCCCTCTGGAAACACCATATATTTT	CASSLGGQGPSGNTIYF
TRBD1	TRBV6-2/TRBV6-3	-	TRBJ2-5	16	TGTGCCAGCAGTTTGTTCGGGACAGCCATCCAAGAGACCCAGTACTTC	CASSLFGTAIQETQYF
-	TRBV5-1	-	TRBJ2-3	17	TGCGCCAGCAGCCAAAACCCTAGCGAGTCTAGCACAGATACGCAGTATTTT	CASSQNPSESSTDTQYF
-	TRBV5-3	-	TRBJ1-3	15	TGTGCCAGAAGCCTGAGGGGGACCCCTGGAAACACCATATATTTT	CARSLRGTPGNTIYF
-	TRBV7-2	-	TRBJ2-2	16	TGTGCCAGCAGTTCCCGACTAGTGGGCCACACCGGGGAGCTGTTTTTT	CASSSRLVGHTGELFF
-	TRBV7-3	-	TRBJ2-5	16	TGTGCCAGCAGCCCGGCCCGCAATGACAGGTCAGAGACCCAGTACTTC	CASSPARNDRSETQYF
TRBD1	TRBV9	once	TRBJ1-2	18	TGTGCCAGCAGCGTAGGACAGGGGCCGCGACAAGGCAACTATGGCTACACCTTC	CASSVGQGPRQGNYGYTF
-	TRBV11-2	-	TRBJ1-5	15	TGTGCCAGCAGCTTAGGGGGGCCGGGTAATCAGCCCCAGCATTTT	CASSLGGPGNQPQHF
-	TRBV6-2/TRBV6-3	-	TRBJ1-6	15	TGTGCCAGCAGTTACGCGGTGAGTGGTTCGACGACCCTCCACTTT	CASSYAVSGSTTLHF
TRBD1	TRBV19	-	TRBJ2-1	17	TGTGCCAGTAGTAAAATCGGGACAGTTAACAGATACAATGAGCAGTTCTTC	CASSKIGTVNRYNEQFF
TRBD2	TRBV9	-	TRBJ2-5	16	TGTGCCAGCAGCAAAAACAGCGGGAGTCTCCAAGAGACCCAGTACTTC	CASSKNSGSLQETQYF
TRBD1	TRBV9	-	TRBJ2-7	14	TGTGCCAGCAGCGCGACCGGACAGGGCTACGAGCAGTACTTC	CASSATGQGYEQYF
TRBD1	TRBV27	-	TRBJ2-6	18	TGTGCCAGCAGTGTACAAGCCCGAGGGGGCAGTGGGGCCAACGTCCTGACTTTC	CASSVQARGGSGANVLTF
TRBD1	TRBV9	once	TRBJ1-3	15	TGTGCCAGCAGCGCCCGGGACAGCTCTGGAAACACCATATATTTT	CASSARDSSGNTIYF
TRBD1	TRBV9	-	TRBJ2-7	14	TGTGCCAGCAGCGAGACAGGGATGGGCTACGAGCAGTACTTC	CASSETGMGYEQYF
TRBD1	TRBV6-5	once	TRBJ1-2	16	TGTGCCAGCAGTTACTCAGCGGGACAGGGGGCGCGTGGCTACACCTTC	CASSYSAGQGARGYTF
-	TRBV7-8	-	TRBJ2-1	12	TGTGCCAGCAGCGTAATCTACAATGAGCAGTTCTTC	CASSVIYNEQFF
-	TRBV4-3	-	TRBJ1-3	22	TGCGCCAGCAGCCAAGACTCCGGAGGGCAGGGTTTAACGATCGGACCTCTAAACACCATATATTTT	CASSQDSGGQGLTIGPLNTIYF
TRBD2	TRBV7-8	-	TRBJ2-1	16	TGTGCCAGCAGCCCAATAAAGCGGGAGGGGTACAATGAGCAGTTCTTC	CASSPIKREGYNEQFF
-	TRBV5-6	-	TRBJ2-3	14	TGTGCCAGCAGCTCGGGACACCTAACAGATACGCAGTATTTT	CASSSGHLTDTQYF
TRBD2	TRBV27	-	TRBJ2-7	17	TGTGCCAGCAGTTTAAGAGGTAGGGTAGCGGGCTCATACGAGCAGTACTTC	CASSLRGRVAGSYEQYF
TRBD2	TRBV7-3	-	TRBJ2-7	15	TGTGCCAGCAGCCAGACTAGCGGGAGGGTCTACGAGCAGTACTTC	CASSQTSGRVYEQYF
-	TRBV7-9	-	TRBJ1-1	13	TGTGCCAGCAGCTTAGGACACAGGACTGAAGCTTTCTTT	CASSLGHRTEAFF
-	TRBV27	-	TRBJ1-2	15	TGTGCCAGCACCCGTCTGGGGGGAGGGGTCTATGGCTACACCTTC	CASTRLGGGVYGYTF
-	TRBV7-8	few	TRBJ1-5	19	TGTGCCAGCAGCCCCCGAGGAGGCCAGGGAGGGTATAGCAATCAGCCCCAGCATTTT	CASSPRGGQGGYSNQPQHF
TRBD1	TRBV4-3	-	TRBJ1-3	18	TGCGCCAGCAGCCTAACCGGGACAGGGTCAGGCTCTGGAAACACCATATATTTT	CASSLTGTGSGSGNTIYF
TRBD1	TRBV6-2/TRBV6-3	-	TRBJ1-1	14	TGTGCCAGCAGCAAGACAGGGGGGAACACTGAAGCTTTCTTT	CASSKTGGNTEAFF
TRBD1	TRBV9	-	TRBJ2-2	18	TGTGCCAGCAGCGTAGGTGAAGGAGGGACAGGGGTTACCGGGGAGCTGTTTTTT	CASSVGEGGTGVTGELFF
TRBD1	TRBV5-4	-	TRBJ2-1	18	TGTGCCAGCAGACCCGGGACAGGGGGTATGAGCTCCTACAATGAGCAGTTCTTC	CASRPGTGGMSSYNEQFF
-	TRBV11-1	once	TRBJ2-5	14	TGTGCCAGCAGCAGCAGGTTAGGTTTAGAGACCCAGTACTTC	CASSSRLGLETQYF
TRBD1	TRBV6-1	-	TRBJ1-4	18	TGTGCCAGCAGTGACCTTCCGGGACAGGGGGCTTCTAATGAAAAACTGTTTTTT	CASSDLPGQGASNEKLFF
TRBD1	TRBV6-2/TRBV6-3	once	TRBJ2-7	16	TGTGCCAGCACCCCTTATCGGACAGGGGGTAAAGACGAGCAGTACTTC	CASTPYRTGGKDEQYF
TRBD2	TRBV10-3	-	TRBJ2-5	15	TGTGCCATCAGCCCGGGACTAGCGGGAGAAGAGACCCAGTACTTC	CAISPGLAGEETQYF
-	TRBV9	-	TRBJ1-4	16	TGTGCCAGCAGCTCCTTGGGGGGGCAGGGGAATGAAAAACTGTTTTTT	CASSSLGGQGNEKLFF
-	TRBV2	-	TRBJ1-2	12	TGTGCCAGCAGTGAAGCAGGGGTTGGCTACACCTTC	CASSEAGVGYTF
-	TRBV4-2	-	TRBJ1-5	16	TGTGCCAGCAGCCAAGGTGGTGGACAGCTCAATCAGCCCCAGCATTTT	CASSQGGGQLNQPQHF
TRBD2	TRBV6-1	-	TRBJ2-1	16	TGTGCCAGCAGTGACAGCCCTAGCGGGAGAAGTAATGAGCAGTTCTTC	CASSDSPSGRSNEQFF
-	TRBV19	-	TRBJ2-1	13	TGTGCCAGTAGTTCAGCGAGCCCCCAGGAGCAGTTCTTC	CASSSASPQEQFF
-	TRBV5-6	few	TRBJ1-2	13	TGTGCCAGCAGCTTAGGACAGTCGTATGGCTACACCTTC	CASSLGQSYGYTF
TRBD1	TRBV10-3	-	TRBJ2-7	14	TGTGCCATCAGCGACCCCGGGACAGCCTACGAGCAGTACTTC	CAISDPGTAYEQYF
TRBD1	TRBV6-2/TRBV6-3	-	TRBJ1-1	17	TGTGCCAGCAGCCCAACGGACAGGTGGGTTTCAAACACTGAAGCTTTCTTT	CASSPTDRWVSNTEAFF
TRBD1	TRBV6-2/TRBV6-3	few	TRBJ2-1	14	TGTGCCAGCAGCGGACAGGGAACTTACAATGAGCAGTTCTTC	CASSGQGTYNEQFF
-	TRBV6-1	once	TRBJ1-5	15	TGTGCCAGCAGTGAACAGAGGGGCAGGGGTCAGCCCCAGCATTTT	CASSEQRGRGQPQHF
-	TRBV15	few	TRBJ1-2	15	TGTGCCACCAGCCCGGACTCCGGAGCTAACTATGGCTACACCTTC	CATSPDSGANYGYTF
-	TRBV27	once	TRBJ1-2	15	TGTGCCAGCAGTTTATCCGCAGGGGCTCAAGGAGGCTACACCTTC	CASSLSAGAQGGYTF
TRBD2	TRBV6-4	-	TRBJ2-1	16	TGTGCCAGCAGTGACTGGGGGAGGGCCTCCTACAATGAGCAGTTCTTC	CASSDWGRASYNEQFF
TRBD2	TRBV11-2	few	TRBJ2-2	15	TGTGCCAGCAGCCTGACTAGCGGGTACACCGGGGAGCTGTTTTTT	CASSLTSGYTGELFF